Presented here are 7 T cell receptor beta chains from one specimen sequenced in a study of blood T cell repertoires in COVID-19. The data were produced by immunoSEQ multiplex PCR, yet TCRdb's version contains in-frame clones alone and is incomplete. This table holds about 83,000 clones, around 87% found once. Sequenced: peripheral blood. These receptors were obtained from a woman between 50 and 59 years old with active or convalescent COVID-19.

This clone was seen only once. The V gene is TRBV30, the J gene TRBJ2-3; 11 bases map to TRBD2. The length of the CDR3 is 18 residues. Germline loops: CDR1 GTSNPN, CDR2 SVGIG (reference sequence). The ends lost 5 bases at V and 8 bases at J; junction bases unmatched: 21. The CDR3 protein is CAWSGGSGGARDTGTQYF. The CDR3 DNA reads as TGTGCCTGGTCGGGAGGTAGCGGGGGGGCCAGGGACACCGGTACGCAGTATTTT.

The rearrangement links TRBV7-8 to TRBJ2-2; 8 positions agree with TRBD1. J was trimmed by 4 bases and V by 3 bases; bases with no gene match: 7. The germline CDR1 and CDR2 sequences are SGHVS and FQNEAQ. This CDR3 has 16 amino acids. CDR3 amino acids: CASSLVDRAGTGELFF. The CDR3 DNA reads as TGTGCCAGCAGCTTGGTGGACAGGGCAGGCACCGGGGAGCTGTTTTTT.

The J gene is TRBJ1-1, the V gene TRBV5-8; tentatively, D is TRBD1 (6 bases). Germline CDR1 and CDR2: SGHTS and YDEGEE. The CDR3 is made up of 16 amino acids. Trimming removed 4 bases at V and 0 bases at J, with 16 bases between. The CDR3 sequence: CASSPTGQGLNTEAFF. The DNA of the CDR3 is TGTGCCAGCAGCCCTACGGGTCAGGGGCTGAACACTGAAGCTTTCTTT.

The gene calls are TRBV28 and TRBJ1-2; a weak D match, TRBD1 (6 bases). The length of the CDR3 is 12 residues. V lost 10 bases and J lost 1, with 10 bases in between. In germline, CDR1 is MDHEN, CDR2 SYDVKM. CDR3: CATRTVNYGYTF. For the CDR3, the DNA is TGTGCCACCCGGACAGTTAACTATGGCTACACCTTC.

The CDR3 DNA reads as TGTGCCAGCACTCCGGGACAGGGGCGATTGGTGATAACTTTCTTT. Its translation: CASTPGQGRLVITFF. The chain carries TRBV6-5 and TRBJ1-1; 10 nucleotides line up with TRBD1. V shed 7 bases and J 12 bases; nucleotides not matched to a gene: 17. The CDR3 is made up of 15 amino acids. The germline CDR1 and CDR2 sequences are MNHEY and SVGAGI.

The V gene is TRBV19, the J gene TRBJ1-6; 8 nucleotides match TRBD1. The junction had 19 bases not matched to a gene; V was cut back by 9 bases and J by 9 bases. The CDR3 runs 17 residues. Per the germline V gene, CDR1 is LNHDA and CDR2 is SQIVND (reference sequence). As DNA, the CDR3 is TGTGCCAGCCAATCGGTCGCGACAGGGGCAGGGGGTTCACCCCTCCACTTT. Protein sequence: CASQSVATGAGGSPLHF.

This clone was seen more than once but under ten times. The chain carries TRBV5-6 and TRBJ1-4; 7 nucleotides agree with TRBD1. The V segment lost 3 bases and the J segment 13 bases; nucleotides outside the gene matches: 15. The CDR3 extends over 15 amino acids. Germline assignment: CDR1 SGHDT and CDR2 YYEEEE. CDR3 protein: CASSSGQALGPRLFF. CDR3 nucleotides: TGTGCCAGCAGCTCCGGACAGGCCCTGGGGCCTAGACTGTTTTTT.